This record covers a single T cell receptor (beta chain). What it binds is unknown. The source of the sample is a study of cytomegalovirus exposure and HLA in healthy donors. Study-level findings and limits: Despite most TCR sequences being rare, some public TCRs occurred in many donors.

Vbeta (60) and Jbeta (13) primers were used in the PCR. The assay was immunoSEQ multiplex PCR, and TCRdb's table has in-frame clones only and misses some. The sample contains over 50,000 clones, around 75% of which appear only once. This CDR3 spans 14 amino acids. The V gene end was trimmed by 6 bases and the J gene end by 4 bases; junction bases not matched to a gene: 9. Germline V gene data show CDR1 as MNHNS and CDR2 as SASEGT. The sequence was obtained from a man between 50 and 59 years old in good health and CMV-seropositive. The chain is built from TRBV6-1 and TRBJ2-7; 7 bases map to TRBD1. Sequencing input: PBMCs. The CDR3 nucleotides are TGTGCCAGCAGGATGACAGGGATTGGGTACGAGCAGTACTTC. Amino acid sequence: CASRMTGIGYEQYF.